These 29 T cell receptor beta chains were sequenced from one sample in a study of CD8+ T cells in alopecia areata. Sample treatment: oral pan-JAK inhibitor, 5-10 mg twice daily. cDNA reverse transcribed from extracted RNA served as the sequencing template. Only in-frame clones appear in the TCRdb table, and some are missing; sequencing was by immunoSEQ multiplex PCR. The sample consists of 180,000 or so clones, 55% to 70% of them appearing once. This specimen was CD4+ T cells sorted from blood, taken at week 24, from a patient treated with tofacitinib. The receptors were sampled from a human donor with alopecia areata.

The chain links TRBV9 to TRBJ2-3; no clear D gene. The V end lost 1 base, the J end lost 5 bases, and 8 bases lay between the germline ends. The CDR3 extends over 13 amino acids. Germline V gene data show CDR1 as SGDLS and CDR2 as YYNGEE. The CDR3 spells CASSVTFGDTQYF. In DNA, the CDR3 is TGTGCCAGCAGCGTAACATTCGGAGATACGCAGTATTTT.

The chain joins TRBV2 to TRBJ1-5; D uncertain. The CDR3 totals 14 residues. The germline V gene encodes CDR1 SNHLY and CDR2 FYNNEI. V was pared by 3 bases and J by 9 bases, with 15 bases between. The CDR3 DNA sequence: TGTGCCAGCAGTGAGGTATGGGTACCTGGGCCCCAGCATTTT. It yields the protein CASSEVWVPGPQHF.

The rearrangement links TRBV29-1 to TRBJ1-5; D uncertain. This CDR3 has 11 amino acids. V was trimmed by 4 bases and J by 5 bases, leaving 6 bases between them. CDR1 is SQVTM, CDR2 ANQGSEA, per germline. CDR3 sequence reads: CSVVGYQPQHF. In DNA, the CDR3 is TGCAGCGTTGTGGGATATCAGCCCCAGCATTTT.

This clone occurred a few times. The genes are TRBV5-6 and TRBJ1-5; the match to TRBD1 covers 10 bases. The CDR3 contains 13 residues. Germline loops: CDR1 SGHDT, CDR2 YYEEEE. V gave up 3 bases and J gave up 7 bases; unmatched junction bases: 1. The CDR3 DNA reads as TGTGCCAGCAGCTGGGACAGGGGACAGCCCCAGCATTTT. It codes for CASSWDRGQPQHF.

The genes are TRBV29-1 and TRBJ1-3; 7 bases map to TRBD1. Germline V gene lookup returns CDR1 SQVTM and CDR2 ANQGSEA. The CDR3 has 14 amino acids. After removal of 4 bases from V and 8 bases from J, the junction contained 11 bases not matched to a gene. The CDR3 reads CSVGKGGAEDTIYF. The CDR3 region has the DNA TGCAGCGTTGGGAAAGGGGGCGCGGAGGACACCATATATTTT.

Only a few counts were recorded for this clone. The V gene is TRBV5-1, the J gene TRBJ2-1; TRBD1 might be the D (5 bases). The CDR3 contains 13 residues. The germline CDR1 and CDR2 sequences are SGHRS and YFSETQ. With 2 bases removed from V and 10 bases from J, the gap between germline ends came to 13 bases. CDR3: CASSFQGQGEQFF. The CDR3 DNA is TGCGCCAGCAGCTTCCAGGGCCAGGGAGAGCAGTTCTTC.

This clone has just a few counts. The J gene is TRBJ2-7, the V gene TRBV27; 7 positions match TRBD2. Germline CDR1 reads MNHEY; CDR2 reads SMNVEV (reference sequence). The CDR3 covers 15 residues. The V segment lost 5 bases and the J segment 7 bases; nucleotides outside the gene matches: 14. The CDR3 nucleotides are TGTGCCAGCAGTCCAAGGGGACGGGCAGCGGGGGAGCAGTACTTC. It is translated as CASSPRGRAAGEQYF.

V and J are TRBV30 and TRBJ1-1, with D perhaps TRBD1 (5 bases). The CDR3 spans 14 residues. Germline CDR1 GTSNPN, CDR2 SVGIG (reference sequence). With 3 bases removed from V and 4 bases from J, the gap between germline ends came to 15 bases. The CDR3 region is CAWRRMGGGTEAFF. CDR3 nucleotide sequence: TGTGCCTGGAGGCGCATGGGGGGAGGCACTGAAGCTTTCTTT.

This clone has just a few counts. V is TRBV19 and J is TRBJ1-1; tentatively, D is TRBD1 (6 bases). The CDR3 contains 13 residues. The ends were cut back, 5 bases at V and 1 base at J, with 8 bases in the middle. CDR1 LNHDA and CDR2 SQIVND come from the germline V gene (reference sequence). The CDR3 region has the DNA TGTGCCAGTAGTCAGGGGCCGAACACTGAAGCTTTCTTT. It specifies CASSQGPNTEAFF.

This chain joins TRBV19 and TRBJ1-2, with 9 bases that match TRBD1. This CDR3 spans 14 amino acids. V shed 10 bases, J shed 7 bases, and the junction held 13 bases outside the gene matches. CDR1 LNHDA and CDR2 SQIVND come from the germline V gene (reference sequence). CDR3 bases: TGTGCCACCGCGAACCCTGGACAGGGGAGTGGCTACACCTTC. It is translated as CATANPGQGSGYTF.

This clone was found a few times. CDR3 nucleotide sequence: TGCGCCAGCACCCTAGGACTAGCGGGGGGCCAAGAGACCCAGTACTTC. Residues: CASTLGLAGGQETQYF. The chain joins TRBV5-1 to TRBJ2-5, with 14 bases identical to TRBD2. The CDR3 has 16 amino acids. Germline V lookup: CDR1 SGHRS, CDR2 YFSETQ. V lost 6 bases and J lost 1; bases outside the gene matches: 5.

Here the CDR3 DNA reads TGTGCCAGCAGTTGGACAGGGGCCGGGGAGCTGTTTTTT. It specifies CASSWTGAGELFF. The chain recombines TRBV27 with TRBJ2-2, with 9 nucleotides matching TRBD1. The germline V gene has CDR1 MNHEY and CDR2 SMNVEV (reference sequence). Trimming at V came to 4 bases and at J to 6 bases, leaving 0 bases not matched to a gene. The CDR3 has 13 residues.

This clone was picked up a small number of times. This sequence joins TRBV6-6 and TRBJ2-5; 11 positions agree with TRBD2. This CDR3 spans 15 amino acids. CDR1 is MNHNY, CDR2 SVGAGI, per germline (reference sequence). V shed 6 bases and J 1 base; nucleotides not matched to a gene: 4. In DNA, the CDR3 is TGTGCCAGCAGCTATAGCGGGGGGGTCCAAGAGACCCAGTACTTC. Its translation: CASSYSGGVQETQYF.

The rearrangement uses TRBV4-1 and TRBJ1-1; D is uncertain. The V gene lost 0 bases and the J gene lost 9 bases, with 14 bases spanning the gap. The CDR3 loop spans 14 amino acids. Germline V gene data show CDR1 as MGHRA and CDR2 as YSYEKL. CDR3 in amino acids: CASSQDIGGVQAFF. CDR3 DNA: TGCGCCAGCAGCCAAGATATAGGCGGGGTTCAAGCTTTCTTT.

This clone was detected a few times. The chain has TRBV29-1 and TRBJ2-1; TRBD2 might be the D (6 bases). V was cut by 1 base and J by 9 bases, with 7 bases left in between. Germline CDR1 SQVTM, CDR2 ANQGSEA. CDR3 length: 11 amino acids. DNA for the CDR3: TGCAGCGTTGAAGGGCGGGGTGAGCAGTTCTTC. The encoded protein is CSVEGRGEQFF.

The genes are TRBV10-3 and TRBJ1-5, with D perhaps TRBD1 (6 bases). The V end lost 6 bases, the J end lost 0 bases, and 12 bases lay between the germline ends. The CDR3 contains 15 residues. CDR1 ENHRY and CDR2 SYGVKD come from the germline V gene. This chain's CDR3 is CAIRDSLYSNQPQHF. The CDR3 DNA is TGTGCCATCAGGGACAGTTTATATAGCAATCAGCCCCAGCATTTT.

This clone has more than one count but fewer than ten. The chain is built from TRBV20-1 and TRBJ2-7; 8 nucleotides agree with TRBD1. V gave up 6 bases and J gave up 8 bases; unmatched junction bases: 6. The germline V gene encodes CDR1 DFQATT and CDR2 SNEGSKA (reference sequence). The CDR3 has 11 residues. The CDR3 nucleotides are TGCAGTGCAGAGGACAGGGTCAAGCAGTACTTC. Translation gives CSAEDRVKQYF.

The CDR3 bases are TGTGCCAGCAGAAACCGGGACAGGGGGATTCAGTACTTC. This codes for CASRNRDRGIQYF. The chain couples TRBV6-5 to TRBJ2-4; TRBD1 matches 11 bases. CDR3 length equals 13 residues. Trimming cost V 6 bases and J 10 bases; bases outside gene matches: 5. Germline V gene data show CDR1 as MNHEY and CDR2 as SVGAGI.

This clone showed up just once. The rearrangement links TRBV6-6 to TRBJ2-1; 8 positions agree with TRBD1. The CDR3 is 16 amino acids. Germline loops: CDR1 MNHNY, CDR2 SVGAGI (reference sequence). V lost 0 bases, J lost 4 bases, and 5 bases stayed unmatched. CDR3 region: CASSYSRQGNYNEQFF. The DNA for the CDR3 is TGTGCCAGCAGTTACTCTAGACAGGGGAATTACAATGAGCAGTTCTTC.

This chain connects TRBV20-1 to TRBJ1-2; TRBD1 is a possible D gene (5 bases). Trimming left V 6 bases short and J 8 bases short, with 13 bases between. In germline, CDR1 is DFQATT, CDR2 SNEGSKA (reference sequence). The CDR3 length is 11 residues. The CDR3 loop is CSATGGEGYTF. The DNA of the CDR3 is TGCAGTGCCACGGGGGGAGAAGGCTACACCTTC.

This rearrangement joins TRBV5-6 to TRBJ2-7; weak D call: TRBD1 (5 bases). Trimming pared 0 bases from V and 3 bases from J, leaving 13 bases between. The CDR3 contains 15 residues. CDR1 and CDR2 from the germline V gene are SGHDT and YYEEEE. The DNA of the CDR3 is TGTGCCAGCAGCTTGGATTTGGGCCAGGGCTACGAGCAGTACTTC. This encodes CASSLDLGQGYEQYF. Variable domain in full (rest from reference TRBV5-6 and TRBJ2-7): DAGVTQSPTHLIKTRGQQVTLRCSPKSGHDTVSWYQQALGQGPQFIFQYYEEEERQRGNFPDRFSGHQFPNYSSELNVNALLLGDSALYLCASSLDLGQGYEQYFGPGTRLTVT.

A few counts support this clone. The chain carries TRBV5-6 and TRBJ2-2, with D unclear. The CDR3 totals 14 residues. Germline V gives CDR1 SGHDT, CDR2 YYEEEE. V was cut by 0 bases and J by 6 bases, with 9 bases left in between. As DNA, the CDR3 is TGTGCCAGCAGCTTGGTTTCGGGTTCCGGGGAGCTGTTTTTT. It is translated as CASSLVSGSGELFF.

The V gene is TRBV4-1, the J gene TRBJ2-7; 11 bases align to TRBD1. CDR3 length: 16 amino acids. The ends lost 3 bases at V and 2 bases at J; junction bases unmatched: 6. Germline V gene data show CDR1 as MGHRA and CDR2 as YSYEKL. This CDR3 is CASSQEPGQGAYEQYF. The CDR3 coding sequence is TGCGCCAGCAGCCAGGAACCGGGACAGGGGGCCTACGAGCAGTACTTC.

This clone was seen a few times. V is TRBV19 and J is TRBJ2-2; D ambiguous. The V gene lost 5 bases and the J gene lost 5 bases, with 15 bases spanning the gap. The length of the CDR3 is 15 residues. The germline V gene encodes CDR1 LNHDA and CDR2 SQIVND (reference sequence). This chain's CDR3 is CASSSTDEMTGELFF. In nucleotides, the CDR3 is TGTGCCAGTAGTTCTACGGACGAGATGACCGGGGAGCTGTTTTTT.

V gene TRBV6-1 combines with J gene TRBJ1-6, with no clear D. V was shortened by 3 bases and J by 10 bases, with 19 bases between the two germline ends. There are 16 residues in the CDR3. Germline CDR1 reads MNHNS; CDR2 reads SASEGT. CDR3 sequence reads: CASSDDPKGIRSPLHF. CDR3 DNA: TGTGCCAGCAGTGACGACCCCAAGGGAATAAGATCACCCCTCCACTTT.

J is TRBJ2-5 and V is TRBV25-1; 7 bases map to TRBD1. Germline values: CDR1 MGHDK, CDR2 SYGVNS. V lost 6 bases and J lost 4; bases outside the gene matches: 14. The CDR3 spans 16 residues. In DNA, the CDR3 is TGTGCCAGCAGCGAAAACCAGGGGGAAGTAGGAGAGACCCAGTACTTC. Protein sequence: CASSENQGEVGETQYF.

The chain has TRBV27 and TRBJ1-2; 8 bases align to TRBD1. The CDR3 loop spans 16 amino acids. Per the germline V gene, CDR1 is MNHEY and CDR2 is SMNVEV (reference sequence). V dropped 5 bases and J dropped 0; count of bases not matched to a gene: 8. Here the CDR3 DNA reads TGTGCCAGCAGTGCCGGACAGGGAAGGGCTAACTATGGCTACACCTTC. This codes for CASSAGQGRANYGYTF.

V usage is TRBV23-1 and J usage is TRBJ1-5; 7 bases fit TRBD1. TRBV23-1 is assigned to the ORF class and has an uncertain function. The CDR3 is 14 amino acids. After removal of 0 bases from V and 8 bases from J, the junction contained 4 bases not matched to a gene. CDR3 DNA: TGCGCCAGCAGTCAATCGGACAGGAAAAAGCCCCAGCATTTT. It translates to CASSQSDRKKPQHF.

The V and J genes are TRBV9 and TRBJ2-6, with D possibly being TRBD1 (5 bases). This CDR3 contains 14 residues. CDR1 is SGDLS and CDR2 is YYNGEE in the germline V gene. V lost 2 bases and J 2 bases, leaving 5 bases between the germline ends. CDR3 residues: CASSVDTGANVLTF. DNA for the CDR3: TGTGCCAGCAGCGTGGACACTGGGGCCAACGTCCTGACTTTC.